The clone carrying this T cell receptor beta chain was counted a single time. What it binds is unknown. Trimming left V 2 bases short and J 1 base short, with 11 bases between. Germline CDR1 reads SGHTA; CDR2 reads FQGNSA. There are 15 residues in the CDR3. This record belongs to a study of cytomegalovirus exposure and HLA in healthy donors. Findings and caveats of the study: TCR beta chains associated with HLA were, in a later analysis, more clonally expanded than equally common others.

The PCR had 60 Vbeta and 13 Jbeta primers. The protocol was immunoSEQ multiplex PCR, while the TCRdb copy is restricted to in-frame clones and leaves out a portion. The table records some 120,000 clones, 73% of them present only once. This TCR came from a woman aged 40 to 50 in good health and CMV-seropositive. The J gene is TRBJ1-1, the V gene TRBV7-2; maybe TRBD1 (5 bases). Sequencing was done on a sample of PBMCs. CDR3 DNA sequence: TGTGCCAGCAGCTTAAGGACGGGGGGGAACACTGAAGCTTTCTTT. Translating it yields CASSLRTGGNTEAFF.